Listed below are T cell receptor beta chains from one sample, sequenced in a study of cytomegalovirus exposure and HLA in healthy donors. TCRdb keeps only in-frame clones here, not all; method: immunoSEQ multiplex PCR. The sample contains under 200,000 clones, approximately 70% of which appear only once. Input material: PBMCs. These receptors were collected from a woman in her thirties or forties in good health and CMV-seropositive. The CDR3 runs from the conserved cysteine through the conserved F or W. The D gene is left open where the match is weak. Clone size appears in some rows only: once, few, many, or a class for an expanded clone.

TRBD2	NA	TRBV18	TRBJ2-1	CASSPRTGGPNNEQFF	TGTGCCAGCTCACCAAGGACGGGAGGGCCAAACAATGAGCAGTTCTTC
NA	NA	TRBV2	TRBJ1-1	CASSDSDTMNTEAFF	TGTGCCAGCAGTGATTCAGATACGATGAACACTGAAGCTTTCTTT
NA	NA	TRBV7-3	TRBJ2-1	CASSLNSISYNEQFF	TGTGCCAGCAGCTTAAATAGCATAAGCTACAATGAGCAGTTCTTC
NA	NA	TRBV25-1	TRBJ2-1	CASSLEGREYNEQFF	TGTGCCAGCAGCCTTGAAGGTCGGGAATACAATGAGCAGTTCTTC
TRBD1	NA	TRBV18	TRBJ1-1	CASSPPGQVGEAFF	TGTGCCAGCTCACCACCGGGACAGGTAGGTGAAGCTTTCTTT
TRBD1	few	TRBV29-1	TRBJ2-7	CSVGTRDSRADEQYF	TGCAGCGTGGGTACCCGGGACAGTAGAGCAGACGAGCAGTACTTC
NA	NA	TRBV27	TRBJ1-1	CASSLDSVNTEAFF	TGTGCCAGCAGCTTGGACAGTGTGAACACTGAAGCTTTCTTT
NA	NA	TRBV4-2	TRBJ2-3	CASSRDDPDTQYF	TGTGCCAGCAGCCGCGATGATCCAGATACGCAGTATTTT
TRBD1	NA	TRBV18	TRBJ1-2	CASHAGQDYGYTF	TGTGCCAGCCACGCGGGACAGGACTATGGCTACACCTTC
TRBD1	few	TRBV18	TRBJ1-3	CASSQGAVVGNTIYF	TGTGCCAGCTCCCAGGGGGCGGTAGTCGGAAACACCATATATTTT
TRBD2	NA	TRBV11-3	TRBJ2-1	CASSSGLSVVF	TGTGCCAGCAGCTCGGGACTATCGGTGGTCTTC
TRBD1	NA	TRBV27	TRBJ1-2	CASSFNRGRSGYTF	TGTGCCAGCAGTTTTAACAGGGGAAGGTCCGGCTACACCTTC
TRBD2	NA	TRBV4-1	TRBJ2-3	CASSQERRGVPDTQYF	TGCGCCAGCAGCCAAGAGCGGCGGGGGGTCCCAGATACGCAGTATTTT
TRBD1	NA	TRBV2	TRBJ1-4	CASRGNGGQGNEKLFF	TGTGCCAGCCGAGGAAATGGAGGACAGGGGAATGAAAAACTGTTTTTT
TRBD1	NA	TRBV28	TRBJ2-5	CASSSGAGGQETQYF	TGTGCCAGCAGTTCTGGGGCAGGGGGTCAAGAGACCCAGTACTTC
TRBD1	NA	TRBV28	TRBJ2-3	CASSLWGQTDTQYF	TGTGCCAGCAGTTTATGGGGACAGACAGATACGCAGTATTTT
NA	NA	TRBV27	TRBJ1-2	CASSLSPGGKGYTF	TGTGCCAGCAGTTTATCCCCCGGAGGGAAAGGCTACACCTTC
TRBD2	few	TRBV6-5	TRBJ2-7	CATWTSGGPIYEQYF	TGTGCCACCTGGACTAGCGGGGGCCCCATCTACGAGCAGTACTTC
TRBD1	NA	TRBV9	TRBJ1-5	CASSYTGTENQPQHF	TGTGCCAGCAGCTACACCGGGACAGAAAATCAGCCCCAGCATTTT
TRBD1	NA	TRBV18	TRBJ2-7	CASAPRGQYEQYF	TGTGCCAGCGCCCCCAGGGGGCAATACGAGCAGTACTTC
TRBD1	few	TRBV6-1	TRBJ1-6	CASSEQGQANSPLHF	TGTGCCAGCAGTGAACAAGGACAGGCGAATTCACCCCTCCACTTT
TRBD2	NA	TRBV29-1	TRBJ2-7	CSVVASGRSSYEQYF	TGCAGCGTTGTAGCTAGCGGTCGAAGCTCCTACGAGCAGTACTTC
TRBD2	NA	TRBV6-5	TRBJ2-7	CASSYSPLAREQYF	TGTGCCAGCAGTTACTCACCACTAGCGCGCGAGCAGTACTTC
NA	NA	TRBV27	TRBJ1-5	CASSFGAGSQPQHF	TGTGCCAGCAGTTTTGGGGCAGGGTCTCAGCCCCAGCATTTT
NA	NA	TRBV28	TRBJ1-2	CASSFGGNYGYTF	TGTGCCAGCAGCTTCGGAGGAAACTATGGCTACACCTTC
NA	NA	TRBV15	TRBJ2-5	CATSRERVNQETQYF	TGTGCCACCAGCAGAGAGCGGGTAAACCAAGAGACCCAGTACTTC
NA	NA	TRBV7-9	TRBJ2-7	CASSPHTGISGEQYF	TGTGCCAGCAGCCCCCATACAGGGATATCGGGCGAGCAGTACTTC
TRBD1	NA	TRBV7-2	TRBJ1-3	CASSLDRGAGNTIYF	TGTGCCAGCAGCCTGGACAGGGGAGCTGGAAACACCATATATTTT
TRBD1	NA	TRBV28	TRBJ2-7	CASSLRGQGALRYEQYF	TGTGCCAGCAGTTTAAGGGGACAGGGGGCGTTACGCTACGAGCAGTACTTC
NA	few	TRBV11-2	TRBJ1-1	CASDPGGAEAFF	TGTGCCAGCGACCCGGGTGGAGCTGAAGCTTTCTTT
TRBD2	once	TRBV19	TRBJ2-1	CASSILRGSGRDHEQFF	TGTGCCAGTAGTATCTTGCGGGGTAGCGGGAGAGACCATGAGCAGTTCTTC
NA	NA	TRBV7-9	TRBJ2-3	CASSLRGGLTDTQYF	TGTGCCAGCAGCTTAAGGGGGGGCCTCACAGATACGCAGTATTTT
NA	NA	TRBV5-1	TRBJ1-4	CATSSGQGEKLFF	TGCGCCACCTCTTCCGGGCAGGGAGAAAAACTGTTTTTT
TRBD2	NA	TRBV7-2	TRBJ2-1	CASSLLLGGSYNEQFF	TGTGCCAGCAGCTTATTGCTCGGCGGGAGCTACAATGAGCAGTTCTTC
NA	NA	TRBV7-2	TRBJ2-5	CASSPLRGETQYF	TGTGCCAGCAGCCCATTGCGGGGAGAGACCCAGTACTTC
NA	NA	TRBV28	TRBJ2-2	CASSLTGELFF	TGTGCCAGCAGTCTCACCGGGGAGCTGTTTTTT
NA	NA	TRBV5-1	TRBJ2-6	CASSLDHSSGANVLTF	TGCGCCAGCAGCTTGGATCATAGCTCTGGGGCCAACGTCCTGACTTTC
TRBD2	NA	TRBV5-4	TRBJ2-3	CASSLDLAGNTDTQYF	TGTGCCAGCAGCTTGGATCTAGCGGGGAACACAGATACGCAGTATTTT
TRBD1	few	TRBV7-3	TRBJ1-1	CASSEQGLKEAFF	TGTGCCAGCAGCGAACAGGGGTTGAAGGAAGCTTTCTTT
TRBD1	NA	TRBV4-1	TRBJ1-1	CASSQGQGRGTEAFF	TGCGCCAGCAGCCAAGGACAGGGGAGAGGGACTGAAGCTTTCTTT
TRBD1	NA	TRBV27	TRBJ2-7	CASWGTGAYEQYF	TGTGCCAGCTGGGGGACAGGGGCCTACGAGCAGTACTTC
NA	NA	TRBV19	TRBJ2-7	CASSIDGTGLPYEQYF	TGTGCCAGTAGTATAGATGGCACAGGGCTACCCTACGAGCAGTACTTC
NA	NA	TRBV19	TRBJ2-3	CASTTSQESTDTQYF	TGTGCCAGTACCACCTCACAGGAAAGCACAGATACGCAGTATTTT
NA	once	TRBV18	TRBJ1-1	CASSRDSGDTEAFF	TGTGCCAGCTCTCGCGACAGTGGGGACACTGAAGCTTTCTTT
NA	NA	TRBV13	TRBJ2-5	CASSYQRETGMRIETQYF	TGTGCCAGCAGCTACCAACGGGAGACAGGGATGAGGATTGAGACCCAGTACTTC
TRBD1	NA	TRBV7-2	TRBJ1-2	CASSRGDRAAGYTF	TGTGCCAGCAGCCGGGGGGACAGGGCAGCTGGCTACACCTTC
TRBD1	NA	TRBV6-1	TRBJ2-7	CAIGDSLFYEQYF	TGTGCCATCGGGGACAGTCTTTTCTACGAGCAGTACTTC
NA	NA	TRBV12-5	TRBJ2-7	CASGLWRDRKVEQYF	TGTGCTAGTGGTTTGTGGAGGGACCGGAAAGTCGAGCAGTACTTC
TRBD2	NA	TRBV9	TRBJ2-1	CASSVGLAGGTYNEQFF	TGTGCCAGCAGCGTTGGACTAGCGGGGGGGACCTACAATGAGCAGTTCTTC
TRBD1	NA	TRBV6-6	TRBJ1-5	CASRTGLNQPQNF	TGTGCCAGCCGGACAGGGTTGAATCAGCCCCAGAATTTT
TRBD1	NA	TRBV7-2	TRBJ1-5	CASRGQRNQPQHF	TGTGCCAGCAGGGGACAGAGAAATCAGCCCCAGCATTTT
TRBD1	NA	TRBV5-1	TRBJ2-3	CASSPGQPGTDTQYF	TGCGCCAGCAGCCCGGGACAGCCCGGCACAGATACGCAGTATTTT
TRBD1	NA	TRBV2	TRBJ1-1	CASSGQGRVSEAFF	TGTGCCAGCAGCGGACAGGGGAGAGTGTCTGAAGCTTTCTTT
TRBD1	NA	TRBV5-4	TRBJ2-7	CASSFTGTGLYEQYF	TGTGCCAGCAGCTTTACCGGGACAGGACTATACGAGCAGTACTTC
NA	NA	TRBV9	TRBJ1-2	CASRGGGMGYGYTF	TGTGCCAGCCGTGGGGGGGGCATGGGGTATGGCTACACCTTC